These 28 T cell receptor beta chains share one sample of origin, sequenced in a study of brain metastases from non-small cell lung cancer. Data came from immunoSEQ multiplex PCR; TCRdb stores just in-frame clones and leaves some out. This sample yields approximately 5,100 clones, of which 65% to 90% are seen a single time; 5.9% belongs to the top ten. The sample taken for sequencing was primary lung tumor tissue. These receptor sequences come from a donor aged 40 or older with non-small cell lung cancer.

J is TRBJ2-3 and V is TRBV5-6, with TRBD2 as a possible D gene (6 bases). CDR1 SGHDT and CDR2 YYEEEE come from the germline V gene. V was trimmed by 5 bases and J by 7 bases, leaving 14 bases between them. The CDR3 covers 13 residues. CDR3 residues: CASSLGGVYTQYF. In DNA form, the CDR3 reads TGTGCCAGCAGTCTGGGCGGGGTATATACGCAGTATTTT.

The chain uses TRBV27 and TRBJ2-1, with 11 bases that match TRBD2. The germline gives CDR1 MNHEY, CDR2 SMNVEV (reference sequence). Losses at the gene ends were 5 bases for V and 7 bases for J; bases not matched to a gene: 7. The CDR3 loop spans 15 amino acids. In nucleotides, the CDR3 is TGTGCCAGCAGTCCAATAGCGGGAGGGCGGAATGAGCAGTTCTTC. Translation gives CASSPIAGGRNEQFF.

J is TRBJ2-5 and V is TRBV4-2, with 9 bases aligning to TRBD2. After removal of 0 bases from V and 1 base from J, the junction contained 9 bases not matched to a gene. The CDR3 has 18 residues. CDR1 is LGHNA and CDR2 is YNFKEQ in the germline V gene. CDR3 nucleotides: TGTGCCAGCAGCCAAGATTTCGTCGGGACTAGCCCCCAAGAGACCCAGTACTTC. Amino acids: CASSQDFVGTSPQETQYF.

V gene TRBV12-5 combines with J gene TRBJ2-2, with 11 bases fitting TRBD2. In germline, CDR1 is LGHNT, CDR2 FRNRAP. The trim removed 0 bases at V and 0 bases at J, leaving 12 bases unmatched. This CDR3 region has 21 residues. The CDR3 DNA follows: TGTGCTAGTGGTTTGGTAAACCCTAGCGGGAGGTTGGTGGCGAACACCGGGGAGCTGTTTTTT. Translated, it gives CASGLVNPSGRLVANTGELFF. The full variable domain, its missing parts supplied by reference TRBV12-5 and TRBJ2-2, is DARVTQTPRHKVTEMGQEVTMRCQPILGHNTVFWYRQTMMQGLELLAYFRNRAPLDDSGMPKDRFSAEMPDATLATLKIQPSEPRDSAVYFCASGLVNPSGRLVANTGELFFGEGSRLTVL.

This rearrangement joins TRBV24-1 to TRBJ2-3, with D possibly being TRBD1 or TRBD2 (5 bases each). The CDR3 consists of 16 residues. V lost 4 bases, J lost 0 bases, and 13 bases lay in between. The V gene's germline CDR1 is KGHDR and CDR2 SFDVKD. CDR3 sequence reads: CATSDGASSSTDTQYF. The CDR3 DNA reads TGTGCCACCAGTGACGGGGCTAGCAGTAGCACAGATACGCAGTATTTT.

This clone has only one observation. The chain is built from TRBV15 and TRBJ1-4; maybe TRBD1 (5 bases). This CDR3 spans 15 amino acids. V was cut by 0 bases and J by 5 bases, with 10 bases left in between. CDR1 and CDR2 from the germline V gene are LNHNV and YYDKDF (reference sequence). CDR3 coding DNA: TGTGCCACCAGCAGAGACAAAGGGGCGAATGAAAAACTGTTTTTT. Its protein is CATSRDKGANEKLFF.

With regard to this clone: One end of the junction is discordant with germline, which a read error may explain. The same CDR3 arises from other DNA sequences in this sample as well. The J gene is TRBJ1-2, the V gene TRBV3-1 (or the pseudogene TRBV3-2); D gene ambiguous. CDR3 length: 12 residues. Per germline, CDR1 LGHDT and CDR2 YNNKEL (reference sequence). The CDR3 DNA follows: TGTGCCAGCAGCCAAGTGAACTATGGTTACACCTTC. As protein: CASSQVNYGYTF.

The CDR3 loop is CAIRPTGTEQYF. CDR3 DNA sequence: TGTGCCATCAGACCGACGGGGACCGAGCAGTACTTC. This chain uses TRBV10-3 with TRBJ2-7; D may correspond to TRBD1 or TRBD2 (5 bases each). The CDR3 runs to 12 residues. V dropped 6 bases and J dropped 6 bases, with 12 bases sitting between them. Germline loops: CDR1 ENHRY, CDR2 SYGVKD.

The V gene is TRBV28, the J gene TRBJ2-1, with 7 bases that match TRBD2. This CDR3 contains 14 residues. Germline V gene data show CDR1 as MDHEN and CDR2 as SYDVKM. J gave up 0 bases and V 10 bases, and 6 bases lay outside the gene matches. In DNA, the CDR3 is TGTGCCAACAGGCGGGAGCCCTCCTACAATGAGCAGTTCTTC. Encoded protein: CANRREPSYNEQFF.

The chain links TRBV5-6 to TRBJ1-1; D is unclear. The CDR3 sequence is 12 residues long. V lost 4 bases, J lost 1 base, and 5 bases lay in between. Germline V CDR1 and CDR2: SGHDT, YYEEEE. The chain's CDR3 is CASSQENTEAFF. CDR3 in DNA: TGTGCCAGCAGCCAAGAGAACACTGAAGCTTTCTTT.

The J gene is TRBJ2-3, the V gene TRBV5-1; D unresolved. V gave up 0 bases and J gave up 0 bases, with 5 bases separating them. CDR3 size: 14 residues. Germline values: CDR1 SGHRS, CDR2 YFSETQ. The CDR3 loop is CASSLDGSTDTQYF. Here the CDR3 DNA reads TGCGCCAGCAGCTTGGACGGAAGCACAGATACGCAGTATTTT.

The chain carries TRBV15 and TRBJ2-1; possibly TRBD1 for D (5 bases). The CDR3 consists of 15 residues. V was clipped by 9 bases and J by 4 bases, with 19 bases between them. CDR1 LNHNV and CDR2 YYDKDF come from the germline V gene (reference sequence). In nucleotides, the CDR3 is TGTGCCACGAGAGACGGAGACAGAGCTTACAATGAGCAGTTCTTC. It translates to CATRDGDRAYNEQFF.

This chain joins TRBV3-1 (or the pseudogene TRBV3-2) and TRBJ1-5; a weak D match, TRBD1 (5 bases). This CDR3 spans 12 amino acids. Trimming cost V 6 bases and J 2 bases, with 5 bases left between them. Germline V gene data show CDR1 as LGHDT and CDR2 as YNNKEL (reference sequence). The CDR3 DNA follows: TGTGCCAGCAGACAGGGCAATCAGCCCCAGCATTTT. This sequence encodes CASRQGNQPQHF.

This clone was detected only a few times. This chain connects TRBV18 to TRBJ1-2; no reliable D call. Trimming cost V 1 base and J 4 bases, with 10 bases left between them. The CDR3 totals 14 residues. From germline, CDR1 is KGHSH and CDR2 LQKENI. The CDR3 nucleotides are TGTGCCAGCTCACCACAAACAGATTCCTATGGCTACACCTTC. Its translation: CASSPQTDSYGYTF.

The V call is TRBV24-1, the J call TRBJ1-5; no reliable D call. Germline CDR1 and CDR2: KGHDR and SFDVKD. V lost 2 bases and J 3 bases, leaving 4 bases between the germline ends. The CDR3 consists of 13 residues. DNA for the CDR3: TGTGCCACCAGTGATTCCCCCAATCAGCCCCAGCATTTT. Amino acid sequence: CATSDSPNQPQHF.

Note on this clone: The junction and the germline gene differ at one end; a read error may be behind it. The chain uses TRBV19 and TRBJ1-5; D is unclear. The germline CDR1 and CDR2 sequences are LNHDA and SQIVND (reference sequence). CDR3 size: 14 residues. The CDR3 loop is CVSSIEDGRQPQHF. CDR3 nucleotides: TGTGTCAGTAGTATAGAGGACGGGAGGCAGCCCCAGCATTTT.

Points on this clone: The identical CDR3 is also encoded by other nucleotide sequences in the sample. The V gene is TRBV9, the J gene TRBJ2-5, with D perhaps matching TRBD1 or TRBD2 (5 bases each). V lost 4 bases and J lost 2, with 12 bases in between. The CDR3 has 14 residues. Germline CDR1 and CDR2: SGDLS and YYNGEE. CDR3 DNA sequence: TGTGCCAGCAGCCTCGGGACGGTACAAGAGACCCAGTACTTC. Protein product: CASSLGTVQETQYF. Full variable domain (rest looked up from reference TRBV9 and TRBJ2-5): DSGVTQTPKHLITATGQRVTLRCSPRSGDLSVYWYQQSLDQGLQFLIQYYNGEERAKGNILERFSAQQFPDLHSELNLSSLELGDSALYFCASSLGTVQETQYFGPGTRLLVL.

V and J are TRBV3-1 (or the pseudogene TRBV3-2) and TRBJ1-2, with D maybe TRBD1 (5 bases). Germline CDR1 and CDR2: LGHDT and YNNKEL (reference sequence). The CDR3 is 18 amino acids. The V gene lost 3 bases and the J gene lost 0 bases, with 20 bases spanning the gap. CDR3 in DNA: TGTGCCAGCAGCCAGAGAGCCAGGGTCAGTGGGGCTAACTATGGCTACACCTTC. Its protein is CASSQRARVSGANYGYTF.

The gene calls are TRBV10-2 and TRBJ2-1, with TRBD2 as a possible D gene (6 bases). The CDR3 runs to 13 residues. From germline, CDR1 is WSHSY and CDR2 SAAADI. Trimming removed 4 bases from V and 2 bases from J, with 6 bases in between. This CDR3 reads CASSAGAYNEQFF. The CDR3 DNA reads TGCGCCAGCAGTGCGGGAGCCTACAATGAGCAGTTCTTC.

J is TRBJ2-7 and V is TRBV27; TRBD2 agrees at 9 bases. V was pared by 3 bases and J by 4 bases, with 4 bases of the junction left unmatched. Germline assignment: CDR1 MNHEY and CDR2 SMNVEV (reference sequence). The length of the CDR3 is 14 residues. The CDR3 region has the DNA TGTGCCAGCAGTTTGCGGGAGGGCCTTTACGAGCAGTACTTC. This encodes CASSLREGLYEQYF.

CDR3 coding DNA: TGTGCCAGCAGCCAGAGGGACAGGGATTACAATGAGCAGTTCTTC. It is translated as CASSQRDRDYNEQFF. V is TRBV3-1 (or the pseudogene TRBV3-2) and J is TRBJ2-1, with 9 bases identical to TRBD1. This CDR3 spans 15 amino acids. Germline CDR1 and CDR2: LGHDT and YNNKEL (reference sequence). The J segment lost 4 bases and the V segment lost 3 bases, leaving 4 bases of the junction unmatched.

The chain recombines TRBV28 with TRBJ1-6; the match to TRBD1 covers 10 bases. The CDR3 spans 17 residues. CDR1 and CDR2 (germline): MDHEN, SYDVKM. V shed 4 bases and J 0 bases; nucleotides not matched to a gene: 3. CDR3 protein: CASSSGQGVSYNSPLHF. The CDR3 bases are TGTGCCAGCAGTTCAGGACAGGGGGTCTCCTATAATTCACCCCTCCACTTT.

This clone was seen a single time. The chain joins TRBV4-1 to TRBJ2-3; 9 positions agree with TRBD2. CDR1 MGHRA and CDR2 YSYEKL come from the germline V gene. With V trimmed by 2 bases and J by 2 bases, 2 bases remained unmatched. This CDR3 has 15 residues. The CDR3 spells CASSQTSGLTDTQYF. DNA for the CDR3: TGCGCCAGCAGCCAAACTAGCGGGCTCACAGATACGCAGTATTTT.

V gene TRBV3-1 (or the pseudogene TRBV3-2) combines with J gene TRBJ2-1; 12 bases agree with TRBD2. Trimming removed 4 bases from V and 7 bases from J; junction bases left unmatched: 14. The CDR3 has 18 residues. The germline gives CDR1 LGHDT, CDR2 YNNKEL (reference sequence). The CDR3: CASSPPSSSGRAGNEQFF. For the CDR3, the DNA is TGTGCCAGCAGCCCCCCATCTTCTAGCGGGAGGGCGGGGAATGAGCAGTTCTTC.

The V and J genes are TRBV9 and TRBJ1-1; D remains ambiguous. The CDR3 sequence is 14 residues long. Trimming pared 4 bases from V and 1 base from J, leaving 11 bases between. From germline, CDR1 is SGDLS and CDR2 YYNGEE. CDR3 in DNA: TGTGCCAGCAGCTTCAAAGCGGGGAACACTGAAGCTTTCTTT. Protein sequence: CASSFKAGNTEAFF.

In this sample, this clone turned up once. V and J are TRBV28 and TRBJ1-6; D uncertain. The ends were cut back, 8 bases at V and 5 bases at J, with 13 bases in the middle. The CDR3 length is 14 residues. The germline V gene has CDR1 MDHEN and CDR2 SYDVKM. CDR3 bases: TGTGCCAGCTTAAGGGAGATCAATAATTCACCCCTCCACTTT. Amino acids: CASLREINNSPLHF. The complete variable domain, with remaining parts taken from reference TRBV28 and TRBJ1-6, reads DVKVTQSSRYLVKRTGEKVFLECVQDMDHENMFWYRQDPGLGLRLIYFSYDVKMKEKGDIPEGYSVSREKKERFSLILESASTNQTSMYLCASLREINNSPLHFGNGTRLTVT.

The rearrangement links TRBV3-1 (or the pseudogene TRBV3-2) to TRBJ2-4; D is possibly TRBD1 (6 bases). From germline, CDR1 is LGHDT and CDR2 YNNKEL (reference sequence). The CDR3 totals 16 residues. V was trimmed by 0 bases and J by 0 bases, leaving 9 bases between them. The CDR3 DNA is TGTGCCAGCAGCCAAGAACCACAGGGAGCCAAAAACATTCAGTACTTC. It specifies CASSQEPQGAKNIQYF.

This clone was picked up one time. The V and J genes are TRBV19 and TRBJ1-4; D call uncertain. CDR3 length: 12 residues. V was pared by 9 bases and J by 7 bases, with 12 bases between. Germline-derived CDR1 and CDR2 are LNHDA and SQIVND (reference sequence). In nucleotides, the CDR3 is TGTGCCAGCGCTGTTCCGGGTGAAAAACTGTTTTTT. It codes for CASAVPGEKLFF.